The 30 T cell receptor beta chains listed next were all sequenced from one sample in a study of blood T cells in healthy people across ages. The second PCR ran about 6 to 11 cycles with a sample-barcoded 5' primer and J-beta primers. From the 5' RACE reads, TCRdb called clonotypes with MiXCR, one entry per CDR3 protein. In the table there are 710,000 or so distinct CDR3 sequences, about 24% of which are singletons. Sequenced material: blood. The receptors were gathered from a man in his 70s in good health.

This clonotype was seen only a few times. As DNA, the CDR3 is TGTGCCAGCAGCTTAGATCCGGTTGGGGGGCGAGGCTACGAGCAGTACTTC. Translating gives CASSLDPVGGRGYEQYF. This chain joins TRBV7-9 and TRBJ2-5; either TRBD1 or TRBD2 may fit D (6 bases each). The J call is in doubt because the DNA end fits TRBJ2-7 better. From germline, CDR1 is SEHNR and CDR2 FQNEAQ (reference sequence). The CDR3 has 17 amino acids.

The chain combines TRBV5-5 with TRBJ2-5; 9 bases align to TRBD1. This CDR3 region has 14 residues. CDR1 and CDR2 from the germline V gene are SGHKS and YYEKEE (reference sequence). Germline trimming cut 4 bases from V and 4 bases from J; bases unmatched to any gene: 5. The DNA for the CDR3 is TGTGCCAGCAGCACCTACAGGGGGCTAGAGACCCAGTACTTC. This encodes CASSTYRGLETQYF.

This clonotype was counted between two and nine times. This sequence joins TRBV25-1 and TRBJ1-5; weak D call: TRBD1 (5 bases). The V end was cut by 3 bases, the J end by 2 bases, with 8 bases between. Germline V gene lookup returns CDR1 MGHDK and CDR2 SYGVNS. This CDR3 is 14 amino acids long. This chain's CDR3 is CASSDRVGNQPQHF. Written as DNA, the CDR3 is TGTGCCAGCAGTGACAGGGTAGGCAATCAGCCCCAGCATTTT.

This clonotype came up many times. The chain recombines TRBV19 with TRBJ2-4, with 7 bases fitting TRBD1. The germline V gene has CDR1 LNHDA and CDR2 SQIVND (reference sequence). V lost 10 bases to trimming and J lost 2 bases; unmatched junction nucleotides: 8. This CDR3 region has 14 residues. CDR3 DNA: TGTGCCACCGAGTCACAGGGGACCAAAAACATTCAGTACTTC. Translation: CATESQGTKNIQYF.

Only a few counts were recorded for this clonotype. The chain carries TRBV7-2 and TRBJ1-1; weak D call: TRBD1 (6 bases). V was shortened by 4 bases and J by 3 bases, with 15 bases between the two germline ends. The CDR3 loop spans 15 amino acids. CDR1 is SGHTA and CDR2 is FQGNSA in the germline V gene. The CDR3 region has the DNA TGTGCCAGCAGCTCCACTATACAGGGCTACACTGAAGCTTTCTTT. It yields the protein CASSSTIQGYTEAFF.

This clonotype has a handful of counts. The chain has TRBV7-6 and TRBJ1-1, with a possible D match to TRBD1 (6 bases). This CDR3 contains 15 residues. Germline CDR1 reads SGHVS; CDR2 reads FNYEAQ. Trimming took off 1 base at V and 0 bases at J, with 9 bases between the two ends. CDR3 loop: CASSLGTDLNTEAFF. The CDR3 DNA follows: TGTGCCAGCAGCTTAGGGACAGATCTGAACACTGAAGCTTTCTTT.

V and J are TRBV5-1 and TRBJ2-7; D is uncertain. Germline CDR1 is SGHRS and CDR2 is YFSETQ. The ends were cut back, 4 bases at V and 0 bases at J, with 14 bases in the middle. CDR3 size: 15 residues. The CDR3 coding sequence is TGCGCCAGCAGCCCGTCGACACCAAACTCCTACGAGCAGTACTTC. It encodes CASSPSTPNSYEQYF.

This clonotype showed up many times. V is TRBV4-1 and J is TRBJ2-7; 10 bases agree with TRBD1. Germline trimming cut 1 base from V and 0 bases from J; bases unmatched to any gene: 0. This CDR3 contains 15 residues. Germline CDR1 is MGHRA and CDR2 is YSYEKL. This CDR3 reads CASSQGDRGSYEQYV. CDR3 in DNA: TGCGCCAGCAGCCAAGGGGACAGGGGCTCCTACGAGCAGTACGTC.

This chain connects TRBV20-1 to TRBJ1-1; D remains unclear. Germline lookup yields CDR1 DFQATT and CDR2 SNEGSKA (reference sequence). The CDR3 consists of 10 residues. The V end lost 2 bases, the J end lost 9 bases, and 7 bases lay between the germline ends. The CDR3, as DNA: TGCAGTGCTAGAAAGTGGAAAGCTTTCTTT. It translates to CSARKWKAFF.

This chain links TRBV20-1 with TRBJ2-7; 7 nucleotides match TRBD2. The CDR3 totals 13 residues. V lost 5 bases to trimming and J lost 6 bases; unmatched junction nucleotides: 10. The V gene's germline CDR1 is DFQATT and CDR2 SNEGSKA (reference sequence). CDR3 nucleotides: TGCAGTGCTCCACGACTAGCCCCTGGCGAGCAGTACGTC. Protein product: CSAPRLAPGEQYV.

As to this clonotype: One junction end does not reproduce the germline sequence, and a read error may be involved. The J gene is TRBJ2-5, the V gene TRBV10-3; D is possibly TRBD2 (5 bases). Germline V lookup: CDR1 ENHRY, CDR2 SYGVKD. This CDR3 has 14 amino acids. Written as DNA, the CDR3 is TGTGCCACCAGTGAGGGATCTAGCTTGGAGACCCAGTACTTC. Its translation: CATSEGSSLETQYF.

CDR3 sequence: CSAKDSNKETQYF. The CDR3, as DNA: TGCAGTGCTAAGGATTCTAATAAAGAGACCCAGTACTTC. This sequence joins TRBV20-1 and TRBJ2-5; D ambiguous. The CDR3 runs to 13 residues. V was shortened by 4 bases and J by 3 bases, with 12 bases between the two germline ends. CDR1 DFQATT and CDR2 SNEGSKA come from the germline V gene (reference sequence).

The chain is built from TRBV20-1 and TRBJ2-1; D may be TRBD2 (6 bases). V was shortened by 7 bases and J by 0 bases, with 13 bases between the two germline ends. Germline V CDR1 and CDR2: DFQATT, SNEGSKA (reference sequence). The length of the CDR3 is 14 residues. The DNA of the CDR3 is TGCAGTGTTCAGCCGGGAGACTCCTACAATGAGCAGTTCTTC. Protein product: CSVQPGDSYNEQFF.

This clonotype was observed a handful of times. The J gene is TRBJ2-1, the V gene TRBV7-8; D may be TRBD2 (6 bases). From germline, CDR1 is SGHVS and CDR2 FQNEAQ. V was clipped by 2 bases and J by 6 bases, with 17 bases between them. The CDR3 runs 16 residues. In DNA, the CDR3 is TGTGCCAGCAGCTTATTGGGGAGGATCGAACCCAATGAGCAGTTCTTC. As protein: CASSLLGRIEPNEQFF.

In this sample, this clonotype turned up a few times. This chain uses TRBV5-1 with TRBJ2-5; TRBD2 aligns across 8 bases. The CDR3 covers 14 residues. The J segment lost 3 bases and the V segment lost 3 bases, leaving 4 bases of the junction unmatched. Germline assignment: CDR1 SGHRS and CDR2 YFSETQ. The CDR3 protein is CASSYTSGEETQYF. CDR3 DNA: TGCGCCAGCAGCTATACTAGCGGAGAAGAGACCCAGTACTTC.

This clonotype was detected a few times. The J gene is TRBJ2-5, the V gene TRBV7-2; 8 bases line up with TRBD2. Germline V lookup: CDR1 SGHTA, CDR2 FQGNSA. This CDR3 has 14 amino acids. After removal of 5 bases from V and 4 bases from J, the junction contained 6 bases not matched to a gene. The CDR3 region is CASSAYGRGETQYF. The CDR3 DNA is TGTGCCAGCAGCGCTTACGGGAGGGGAGAGACCCAGTACTTC.

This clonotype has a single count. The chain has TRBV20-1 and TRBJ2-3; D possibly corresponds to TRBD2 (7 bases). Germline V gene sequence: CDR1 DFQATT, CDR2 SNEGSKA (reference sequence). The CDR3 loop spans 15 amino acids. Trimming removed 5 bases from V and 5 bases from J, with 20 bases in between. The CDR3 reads CSAQGGGPAVDTQYF. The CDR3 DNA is TGCAGTGCTCAGGGAGGGGGGCCCGCGGTAGATACGCAGTATTTT.

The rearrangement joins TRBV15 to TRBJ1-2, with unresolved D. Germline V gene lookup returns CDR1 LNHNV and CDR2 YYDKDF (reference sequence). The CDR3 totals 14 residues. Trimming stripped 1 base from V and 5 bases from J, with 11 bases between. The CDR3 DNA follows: TGTGCCACCAGCAGAGTGGATCAGGAATATGGCTACACCTTC. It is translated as CATSRVDQEYGYTF.

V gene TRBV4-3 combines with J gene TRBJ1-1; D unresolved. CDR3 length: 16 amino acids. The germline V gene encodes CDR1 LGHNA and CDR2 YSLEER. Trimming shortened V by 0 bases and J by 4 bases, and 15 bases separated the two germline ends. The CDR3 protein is CASSQESAGLGTEAFF. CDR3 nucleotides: TGCGCCAGCAGCCAAGAATCGGCGGGCCTCGGCACTGAAGCTTTCTTT.

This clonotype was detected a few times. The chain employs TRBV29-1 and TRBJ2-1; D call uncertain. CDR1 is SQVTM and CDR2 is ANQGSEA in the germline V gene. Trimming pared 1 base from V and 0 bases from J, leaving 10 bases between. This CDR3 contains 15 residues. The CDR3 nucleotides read TGCAGCGTTGAAGTGGGCCTTGGCTCCTACAATGAGCAGTTCTTC. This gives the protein CSVEVGLGSYNEQFF.

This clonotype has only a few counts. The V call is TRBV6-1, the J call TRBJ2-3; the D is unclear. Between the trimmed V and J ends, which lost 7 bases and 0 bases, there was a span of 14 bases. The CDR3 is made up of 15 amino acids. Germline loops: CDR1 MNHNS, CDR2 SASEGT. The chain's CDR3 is CASTGPHSSTDTQYF. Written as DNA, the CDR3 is TGTGCCAGCACCGGGCCCCACTCAAGCACAGATACGCAGTATTTT.

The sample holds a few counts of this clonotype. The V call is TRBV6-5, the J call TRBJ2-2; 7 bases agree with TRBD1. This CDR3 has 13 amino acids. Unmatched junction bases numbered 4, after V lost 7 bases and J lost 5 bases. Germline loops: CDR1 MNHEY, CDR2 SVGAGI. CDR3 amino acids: CASKMTGTGELFF. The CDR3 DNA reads TGTGCCAGCAAGATGACAGGGACCGGGGAGCTGTTTTTT.

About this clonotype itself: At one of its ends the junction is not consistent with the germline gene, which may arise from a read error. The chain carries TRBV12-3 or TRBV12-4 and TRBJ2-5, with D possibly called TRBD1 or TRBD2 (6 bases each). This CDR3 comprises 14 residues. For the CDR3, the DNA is TGTGCCAGCAGCCCGGGGGCGGAGCAAGAGACCCAGCACTTC. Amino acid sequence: CASSPGAEQETQHF.

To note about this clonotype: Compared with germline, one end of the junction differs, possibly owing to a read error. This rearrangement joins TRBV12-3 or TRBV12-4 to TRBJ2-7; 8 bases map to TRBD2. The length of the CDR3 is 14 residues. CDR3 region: CASSVAGSSYEQYF. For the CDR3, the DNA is TGTGCCAGCAGTGTAGCGGGGTCCTCCTACGAGCAGTACTTC.

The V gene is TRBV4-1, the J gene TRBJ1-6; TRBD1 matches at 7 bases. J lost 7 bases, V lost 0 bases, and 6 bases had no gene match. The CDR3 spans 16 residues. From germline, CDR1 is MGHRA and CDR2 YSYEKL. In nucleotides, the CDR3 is TGCGCCAGCAGCCAAGATTGGACAGGATTGAATTCACCCCTCCACTTT. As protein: CASSQDWTGLNSPLHF.

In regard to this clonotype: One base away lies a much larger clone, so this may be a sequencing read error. CDR3 sequence reads: CASSAGLANEHFF. The CDR3 DNA follows: TGTGCCAGCAGCGCTGGACTAGCGAATGAGCACTTCTTC. The chain is built from TRBV7-9 and TRBJ2-1; 9 positions agree with TRBD2. Per the germline V gene, CDR1 is SEHNR and CDR2 is FQNEAQ (reference sequence). CDR3 length equals 13 residues. Drawing the rest from reference TRBV7-9 and TRBJ2-1, the complete variable domain is DTGVSQNPRHKITKRGQNVTFRCDPISEHNRLYWYRQTLGQGPEFLTYFQNEAQLEKSRLLSDRFSAERPKGSFSTLEIQRTEQGDSAMYLCASSAGLANEHFFGPGTRLTVL.

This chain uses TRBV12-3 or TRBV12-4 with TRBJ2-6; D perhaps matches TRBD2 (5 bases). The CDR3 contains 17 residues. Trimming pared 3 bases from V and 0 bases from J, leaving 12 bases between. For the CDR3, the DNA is TGTGCCAGCAGTTTTGGTGCAGGAGGCTCTGGGGCCAACGTCCTGACTTTC. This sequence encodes CASSFGAGGSGANVLTF.

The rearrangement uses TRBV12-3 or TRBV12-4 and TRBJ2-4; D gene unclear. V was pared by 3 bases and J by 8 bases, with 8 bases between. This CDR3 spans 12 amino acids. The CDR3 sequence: CASSFIGDIQYF. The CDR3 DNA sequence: TGTGCCAGCAGTTTTATTGGGGACATTCAGTACTTC.

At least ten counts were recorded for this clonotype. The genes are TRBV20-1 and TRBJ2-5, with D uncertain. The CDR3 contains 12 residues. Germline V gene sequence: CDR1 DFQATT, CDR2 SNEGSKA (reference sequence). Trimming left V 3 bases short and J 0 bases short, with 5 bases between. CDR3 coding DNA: TGCAGTGCTAGGCGGTACCAAGAGACCCAGTACTTC. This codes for CSARRYQETQYF.

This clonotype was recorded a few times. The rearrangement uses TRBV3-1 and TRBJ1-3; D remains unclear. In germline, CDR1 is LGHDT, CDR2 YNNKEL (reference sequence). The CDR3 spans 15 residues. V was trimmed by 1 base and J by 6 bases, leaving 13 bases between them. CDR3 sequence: CASSQGEGSPNTIYF. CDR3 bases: TGTGCCAGCAGCCAAGGGGAAGGTTCCCCAAACACCATATATTTT.